This TCR beta chain was identified during a study of human T cells and chemical hapten exposure. Study-wide context: Sensitization involved placing 2% DPC onto a 2 cm by 2 cm region of upper inner arm skin. Affected patients, primarily female, had alopecia areata, totalis or universalis.

Sample time point: patch test 3, about 24 weeks after DPC sensitization. As for treatment: therapeutic diphenylcyclopropenone sensitization with weekly scalp DPC. TCRdb processed the RACE reads anew with MiXCR; each CDR3 protein has one entry. The repertoire includes tens of thousands of distinct CDR3 sequences, 11% of them detected once, and more than 1.2% sits in the top ten. CDR3 length: 14 amino acids. Germline assignment: CDR1 SGHRS and CDR2 YFSETQ. V shed 2 bases and J shed 0 bases, with 8 bases lying between them. This clonotype was recorded many times. This rearrangement joins TRBV5-1 to TRBJ1-2, with a weak D call TRBD1 (6 bases). The TCR sequence derives from a woman between 45 and 60 years old with alopecia areata. Some clones in this sample may be carry-over from other donors' samples. Here the sequenced sample was whole blood, taken in connection with sensitization to the hapten diphenylcyclopropenone (DPC). As DNA, the CDR3 is TGCGCCAGCAGCTTTGACAGGCCTAACTATGGCTACACCTTC. It encodes CASSFDRPNYGYTF.